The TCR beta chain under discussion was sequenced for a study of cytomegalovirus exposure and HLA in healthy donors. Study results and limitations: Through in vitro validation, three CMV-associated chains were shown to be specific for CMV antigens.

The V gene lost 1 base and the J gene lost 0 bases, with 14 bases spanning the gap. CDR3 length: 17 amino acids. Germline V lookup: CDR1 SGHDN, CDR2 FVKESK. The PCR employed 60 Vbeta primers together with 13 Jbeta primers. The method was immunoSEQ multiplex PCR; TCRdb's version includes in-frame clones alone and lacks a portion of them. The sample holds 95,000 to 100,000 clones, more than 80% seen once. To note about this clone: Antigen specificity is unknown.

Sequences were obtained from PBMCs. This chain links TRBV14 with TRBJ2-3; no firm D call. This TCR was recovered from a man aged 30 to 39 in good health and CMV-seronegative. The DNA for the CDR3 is TGTGCCAGCAGCCAAGGCATCCACAGTCCTAGCACAGATACGCAGTATTTT. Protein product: CASSQGIHSPSTDTQYF.